The 24 T cell receptor beta chains given below trace back to one sample, sequenced in a study of cytomegalovirus exposure and HLA in healthy donors (TCRdb year 2017). The library was generated by the immunoSEQ multiplex PCR assay. For the multiplex PCR, a mixture combining 60 forward primers for TCR Vbeta segments and 13 reverse primers for TCR Jbeta segments was used. This immuneACCESS table, as held by TCRdb, lists in-frame sequences with V and J called but not all clones. Of the missing ones, under half trace to an unresolved V gene in checked studies; the others have no known cause. Recorded for this sample are roughly 150,000 clones; 82% of them occurred a single time. The ten largest clones take up around 2.6% of the sample. The specimen sequenced was PBMCs. These receptors were collected from a male donor in good health and CMV-seronegative.

This clone came up once. CDR3: CASSAEQGVGYEQYF. The CDR3 DNA reads as TGTGCCAGCAGCGCAGAACAGGGGGTAGGTTACGAGCAGTACTTC. The V and J genes are TRBV6-5 and TRBJ2-7; 8 positions match TRBD1. This CDR3 has 15 residues. The V segment lost 6 bases and the J segment 4 bases; nucleotides outside the gene matches: 11. CDR1 and CDR2 (germline): MNHEY, SVGAGI.

The J gene is TRBJ1-1, the V gene TRBV6-6; tentatively, D is TRBD1 (5 bases). The CDR3 loop spans 12 amino acids. Germline assignment: CDR1 MNHNY and CDR2 SVGAGI (reference sequence). The V end was cut by 6 bases, the J end by 5 bases, with 10 bases between. CDR3 loop: CASSGRGTEAFF. CDR3 DNA sequence: TGTGCCAGCAGCGGGCGGGGGACTGAAGCTTTCTTT.

The table lists this clone with a count of one. The chain uses TRBV7-2 and TRBJ1-1; D call uncertain. V was shortened by 2 bases and J by 8 bases, with 12 bases between the two germline ends. Germline V CDR1 and CDR2: SGHTA, FQGNSA. This CDR3 has 13 residues. Here the CDR3 reads CASSLNSAGEAFF. The CDR3 DNA reads TGTGCCAGCAGCTTAAATTCGGCGGGGGAAGCTTTCTTT.

This clone occurred once. This chain joins TRBV7-8 and TRBJ2-7; 9 bases agree with TRBD2. Per germline, CDR1 SGHVS and CDR2 FQNEAQ. V shed 1 base, J shed 2 bases, and the junction held 3 bases outside the gene matches. The CDR3 has 15 residues. In DNA form, the CDR3 reads TGTGCCAGCAGCTTAGGCGGGAGGGGAACCTACGAGCAGTACTTC. Translating gives CASSLGGRGTYEQYF.

The CDR3 nucleotides are TGTGCCAGCAGCCAGATCACAGGGCGGTATCCGCCCCAGCATTTT. Translated: CASSQITGRYPPQHF. V and J are TRBV7-2 and TRBJ1-5; tentatively, D is TRBD1 (6 bases). Deletions cut 5 bases from V and 9 bases from J, with 20 bases between. The CDR3 runs 15 residues. Per germline, CDR1 SGHTA and CDR2 FQGNSA.

The chain is built from TRBV5-4 and TRBJ1-1; no reliable D call. The CDR3 sequence is 13 residues long. Germline assignment: CDR1 SGHNT and CDR2 YYREEE (reference sequence). The CDR3 nucleotides are TGTGCTATAGAGGAGTATATGAACACTGAAGCTTTCTTT. Amino acids: CAIEEYMNTEAFF.

J is TRBJ1-2 and V is TRBV9; maybe TRBD1 (6 bases). The V gene's germline CDR1 is SGDLS and CDR2 YYNGEE. Trimming took off 0 bases at V and 6 bases at J, with 9 bases between the two ends. The CDR3 length is 13 residues. The CDR3 DNA reads as TGTGCCAGCAGCGTAGCAGGGGACGATGGCTACACCTTC. Encoded protein: CASSVAGDDGYTF.

The rearrangement joins TRBV6-6 to TRBJ2-2; D is ambiguous. The V and J ends lost 7 bases and 6 bases respectively, with 12 bases between them. The CDR3 extends over 13 amino acids. From germline, CDR1 is MNHNY and CDR2 SVGAGI (reference sequence). CDR3 residues: CASTPSESGELFF. DNA of the CDR3: TGTGCCAGCACCCCTTCCGAGTCCGGGGAGCTGTTTTTT.

The gene calls are TRBV6-1 and TRBJ2-7; no clear D gene. Trimming left V 2 bases short and J 3 bases short, with 5 bases between. The germline gives CDR1 MNHNS, CDR2 SASEGT. This CDR3 is 12 amino acids long. CDR3 residues: CASSEYSYEQYF. DNA for the CDR3: TGTGCCAGCAGTGAATACAGCTACGAGCAGTACTTC.

This clone showed up just a few times. This rearrangement joins TRBV6-1 to TRBJ1-6; weak D call: TRBD1 (5 bases). The CDR3 length is 14 residues. Germline-derived CDR1 and CDR2 are MNHNS and SASEGT. Trimming took off 4 bases at V and 2 bases at J, with 6 bases between the two ends. The CDR3 is CASSAGPYNSPLHF. The DNA for the CDR3 is TGTGCCAGCAGTGCAGGGCCCTATAATTCACCCCTCCACTTT.

The chain employs TRBV10-3 and TRBJ2-1, with 11 bases that match TRBD2. This CDR3 spans 18 amino acids. Germline CDR1 and CDR2: ENHRY and SYGVKD. Unmatched junction bases numbered 11, after V lost 3 bases and J lost 4 bases. CDR3 in DNA: TGTGCCATCAGTGAACATGCCGTGGGACTAGCGGCATACAATGAGCAGTTCTTC. The encoded protein is CAISEHAVGLAAYNEQFF.

This clone was observed a few times. The rearrangement links TRBV30 to TRBJ2-7; D may be TRBD1 (6 bases). Germline V gene data show CDR1 as GTSNPN and CDR2 as SVGIG (reference sequence). V lost 2 bases to trimming and J lost 2 bases, with 7 bases between them. The CDR3 covers 12 residues. The CDR3 sequence is CAWSRDTYEQYF. The CDR3 DNA reads TGTGCCTGGAGTCGGGACACCTACGAGCAGTACTTC.

In DNA form, the CDR3 reads TGTGCCAGCAGAGATAACAGGTTTAGCAATCAGCCCCAGCATTTT. Protein: CASRDNRFSNQPQHF. This chain uses TRBV6-6 with TRBJ1-5, with D tentatively TRBD1 (5 bases). Germline loops: CDR1 MNHNY, CDR2 SVGAGI (reference sequence). Trimming cost V 6 bases and J 0 bases, with 12 bases left between them. The CDR3 is 15 residues long.

This chain links TRBV19 with TRBJ1-5; D gene uncertain. With 5 bases removed from V and 6 bases from J, the gap between germline ends came to 11 bases. Germline V CDR1 and CDR2: LNHDA, SQIVND (reference sequence). The CDR3 extends over 13 amino acids. CDR3 nucleotide sequence: TGTGCCAGTAGTGAGGGATCGGGTCAGCCCCAGCATTTT. Protein: CASSEGSGQPQHF. The entire variable domain, with the rest obtained from reference TRBV19 and TRBJ1-5, is as follows: DGGITQSPKYLFRKEGQNVTLSCEQNLNHDAMYWYRQDPGQGLRLIYYSQIVNDFQKGDIAEGYSVSREKKESFPLTVTSAQKNPTAFYLCASSEGSGQPQHFGDGTRLSIL.

The gene calls are TRBV7-9 and TRBJ1-2, with a weak D call TRBD1 (6 bases). Germline CDR1 is SEHNR and CDR2 is FQNEAQ (reference sequence). The CDR3 loop spans 12 amino acids. V was pared by 5 bases and J by 12 bases, with 16 bases between. CDR3 sequence: CASSPPDRRHTF. The CDR3 nucleotides are TGTGCCAGCAGCCCTCCCGACAGGCGTCACACCTTC.

V usage is TRBV10-3 and J usage is TRBJ1-1, with TRBD1 as a possible D gene (6 bases). Germline V gene lookup returns CDR1 ENHRY and CDR2 SYGVKD. The germline V and J ends were trimmed by 3 bases and 1 base, with 15 bases remaining between them. This CDR3 is built from 16 residues. CDR3 sequence reads: CAISELKQGKNTEAFF. The CDR3 coding sequence is TGTGCCATCAGTGAACTCAAACAGGGTAAGAACACTGAAGCTTTCTTT.

The chain recombines TRBV9 with TRBJ1-1, with 7 bases aligning to TRBD1. The J segment lost 3 bases and the V segment lost 6 bases, leaving 5 bases of the junction unmatched. The germline V gene has CDR1 SGDLS and CDR2 YYNGEE. CDR3 length: 13 residues. In DNA form, the CDR3 reads TGTGCCAGCACTCCCCAGGGGGACACTGAAGCTTTCTTT. It translates to CASTPQGDTEAFF.

This clone was picked up one time. The chain joins TRBV19 to TRBJ2-2, with D possibly being TRBD1 (5 bases). This CDR3 is 13 amino acids long. In germline, CDR1 is LNHDA, CDR2 SQIVND (reference sequence). Trimming stripped 1 base from V and 9 bases from J, with 9 bases between. The CDR3 region has the DNA TGTGCCAGTAGTATAGGGTGGGGCCGGGAGCTGTTTTTT. This translates into CASSIGWGRELFF.

This clone was observed a handful of times. The rearrangement joins TRBV7-2 to TRBJ1-2, with D possibly being TRBD1 (6 bases). V dropped 0 bases and J dropped 8 bases, with 10 bases sitting between them. Germline lookup yields CDR1 SGHTA and CDR2 FQGNSA. The CDR3 extends over 13 amino acids. The CDR3 spells CASSLALRGGYTF. The CDR3 DNA is TGTGCCAGCAGCTTAGCGCTAAGGGGGGGCTACACCTTC.

This clone was seen once. The chain combines TRBV7-2 with TRBJ2-7; D gene uncertain. Deletions cut 1 base from V and 5 bases from J, with 12 bases between. The CDR3 is 14 amino acids. Germline CDR1 SGHTA, CDR2 FQGNSA. The CDR3 DNA is TGTGCCAGCAGCTTAGGTTACAGTTGGCACGAGCAGTACTTC. It encodes CASSLGYSWHEQYF.

This clone was seen a handful of times. The CDR3 region is CASSLGLSEAFF. CDR3 bases: TGTGCCAGCAGCTTGGGTCTGTCTGAAGCTTTCTTT. The chain links TRBV5-8 to TRBJ1-1, with D unresolved. The germline V gene encodes CDR1 SGHTS and CDR2 YDEGEE. This CDR3 comprises 12 residues. V lost 0 bases, J lost 6 bases, and 6 bases lay in between.

This chain joins TRBV7-3 and TRBJ2-5, with 9 bases aligning to TRBD1. The germline gives CDR1 SGHTA, CDR2 FQGTGA. The junction had 17 bases not matched to a gene; V was cut back by 2 bases and J by 4 bases. The CDR3 is 19 residues long. The CDR3 DNA follows: TGTGCCAGCAGCTTAGGGTTAGGGACAGGGTCGAATAGTATAGAGACCCAGTACTTC. Amino acid sequence: CASSLGLGTGSNSIETQYF. The full variable domain, its missing parts supplied by reference TRBV7-3 and TRBJ2-5, is GAGVSQTPSNKVTEKGKYVELRCDPISGHTALYWYRQSLGQGPEFLIYFQGTGAADDSGLPNDRFFAVRPEGSVSTLKIQRTERGDSAVYLCASSLGLGTGSNSIETQYFGPGTRLLVL.

CDR3 sequence (DNA): TGTGCCAGCAGTGAGGCCCCGGGGCGGGAGCTTGAGCAGTTCTTC. Translation gives CASSEAPGRELEQFF. The chain uses TRBV6-4 and TRBJ2-1; 7 bases fit TRBD2. The V gene's germline CDR1 is MRHNA and CDR2 SNTAGT. Trimming removed 3 bases from V and 9 bases from J; junction bases left unmatched: 11. The CDR3 runs to 15 residues.

The rearrangement links TRBV27 to TRBJ1-4; the D is unclear. Germline loops: CDR1 MNHEY, CDR2 SMNVEV (reference sequence). Trimming left V 6 bases short and J 7 bases short, with 12 bases between. This CDR3 has 13 amino acids. The DNA of the CDR3 is TGTGCCAGCAGCCCCCGTTTCGGTGAAAAACTGTTTTTT. It yields the protein CASSPRFGEKLFF.